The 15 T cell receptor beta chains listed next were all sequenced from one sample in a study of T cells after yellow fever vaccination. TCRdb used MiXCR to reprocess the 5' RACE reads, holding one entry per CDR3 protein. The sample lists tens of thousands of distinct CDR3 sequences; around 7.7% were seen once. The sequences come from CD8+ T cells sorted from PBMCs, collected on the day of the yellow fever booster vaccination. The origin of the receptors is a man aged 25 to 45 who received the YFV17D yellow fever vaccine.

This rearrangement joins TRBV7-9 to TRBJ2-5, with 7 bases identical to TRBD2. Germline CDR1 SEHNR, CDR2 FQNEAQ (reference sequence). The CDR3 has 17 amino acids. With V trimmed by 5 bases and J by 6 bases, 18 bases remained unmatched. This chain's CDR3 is CASSDPGGRVGGKTQYF. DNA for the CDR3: TGTGCCAGCAGCGACCCCGGGGGGAGAGTCGGTGGGAAGACCCAGTACTTC.

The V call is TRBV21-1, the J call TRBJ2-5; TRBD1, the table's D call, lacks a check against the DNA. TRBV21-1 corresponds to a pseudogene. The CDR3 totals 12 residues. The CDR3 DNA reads TGTGCCAGCACCGGGGGGAGAGAGACCCAGTACTTC. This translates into CASTGGRETQYF.

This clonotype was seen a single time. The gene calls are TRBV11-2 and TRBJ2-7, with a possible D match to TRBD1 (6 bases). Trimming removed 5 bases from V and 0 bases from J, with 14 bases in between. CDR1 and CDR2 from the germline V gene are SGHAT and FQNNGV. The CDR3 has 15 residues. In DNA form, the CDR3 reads TGTGCCAGCAGCGAGGGGGTGGGGAGCTCCTACGAGCAGTACTTC. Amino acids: CASSEGVGSSYEQYF.

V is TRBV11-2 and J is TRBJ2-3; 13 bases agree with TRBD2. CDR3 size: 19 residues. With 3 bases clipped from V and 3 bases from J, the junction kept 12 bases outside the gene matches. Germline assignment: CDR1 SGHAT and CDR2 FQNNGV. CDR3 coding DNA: TGTGCCAGCAGCTTCATCTCCCCTGGACTAGCGGGAGATACAGATACGCAGTATTTT. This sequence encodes CASSFISPGLAGDTDTQYF.

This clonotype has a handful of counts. The CDR3 spells CASSPGLVGEQFF. CDR3 nucleotides: TGTGCCAGCAGCCCCGGGTTGGTGGGTGAGCAGTTCTTC. The rearrangement links TRBV3-1 to TRBJ2-1; D gene ambiguous. With 4 bases removed from V and 9 bases from J, the gap between germline ends came to 13 bases. Germline lookup yields CDR1 LGHDT and CDR2 YNNKEL (reference sequence). The CDR3 contains 13 residues.

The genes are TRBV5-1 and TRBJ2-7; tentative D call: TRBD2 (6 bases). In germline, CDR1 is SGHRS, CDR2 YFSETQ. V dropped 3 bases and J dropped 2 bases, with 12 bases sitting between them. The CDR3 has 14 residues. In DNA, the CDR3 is TGCGCCAGCAGCTGGAGGGGAATGGCCTACGAGCAGTACTTC. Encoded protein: CASSWRGMAYEQYF.

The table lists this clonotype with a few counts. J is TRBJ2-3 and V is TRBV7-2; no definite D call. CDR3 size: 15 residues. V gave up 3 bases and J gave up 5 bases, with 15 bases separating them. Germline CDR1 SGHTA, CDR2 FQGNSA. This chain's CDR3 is CASSLLDLARDTQYF. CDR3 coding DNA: TGTGCCAGCAGCTTGCTAGATCTTGCAAGAGATACGCAGTATTTT.

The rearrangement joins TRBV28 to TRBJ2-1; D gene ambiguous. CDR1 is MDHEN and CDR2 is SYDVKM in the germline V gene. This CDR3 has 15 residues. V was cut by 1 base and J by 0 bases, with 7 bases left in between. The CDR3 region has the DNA TGTGCCAGCAGTTTATCGAGTCCCTCCTACAATGAGCAGTTCTTC. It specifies CASSLSSPSYNEQFF.

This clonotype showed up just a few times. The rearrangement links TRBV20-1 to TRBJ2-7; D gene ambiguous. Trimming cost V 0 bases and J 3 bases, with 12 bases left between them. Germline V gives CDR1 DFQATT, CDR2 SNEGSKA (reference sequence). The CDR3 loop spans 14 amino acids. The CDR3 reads CSARDRLLGYEQYF. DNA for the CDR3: TGCAGTGCTAGAGATCGTTTATTGGGCTACGAGCAGTACTTC.

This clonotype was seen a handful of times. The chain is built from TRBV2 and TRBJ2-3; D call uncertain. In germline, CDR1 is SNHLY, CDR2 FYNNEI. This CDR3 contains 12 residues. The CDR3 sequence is CAVGTPTDTQYF. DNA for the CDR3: TGTGCTGTAGGCACCCCCACAGATACGCAGTATTTT.

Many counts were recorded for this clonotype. CDR3 residues: CAISAVEGAKYEQYF. CDR3 in DNA: TGTGCCATCAGTGCAGTGGAAGGGGCCAAGTACGAGCAGTACTTC. The gene calls are TRBV10-3 and TRBJ2-7; TRBD1 might be the D (5 bases). This CDR3 is built from 15 residues. CDR1 is ENHRY and CDR2 is SYGVKD in the germline V gene. V gave up 4 bases and J gave up 4 bases, with 17 bases separating them.

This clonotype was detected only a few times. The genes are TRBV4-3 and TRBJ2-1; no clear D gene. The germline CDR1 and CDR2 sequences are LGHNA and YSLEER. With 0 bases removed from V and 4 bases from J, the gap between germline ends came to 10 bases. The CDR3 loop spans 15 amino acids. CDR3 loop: CASSQDASIYNEQFF. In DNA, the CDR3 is TGCGCCAGCAGCCAAGACGCGTCAATTTACAATGAGCAGTTCTTC.

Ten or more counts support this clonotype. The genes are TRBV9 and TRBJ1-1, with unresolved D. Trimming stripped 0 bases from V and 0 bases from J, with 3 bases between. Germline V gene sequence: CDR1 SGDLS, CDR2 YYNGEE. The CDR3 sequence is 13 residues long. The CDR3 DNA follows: TGTGCCAGCAGCGTAGGAATGAACACTGAAGCTTTCTTT. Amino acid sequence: CASSVGMNTEAFF.

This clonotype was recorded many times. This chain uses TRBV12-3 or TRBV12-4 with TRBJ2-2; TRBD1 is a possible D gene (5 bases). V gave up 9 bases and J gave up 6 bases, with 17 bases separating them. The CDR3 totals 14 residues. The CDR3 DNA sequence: TGTGCCAGTGGTGGGGCCCAGATGTCCGGGGAGCTGTTTTTT. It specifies CASGGAQMSGELFF.

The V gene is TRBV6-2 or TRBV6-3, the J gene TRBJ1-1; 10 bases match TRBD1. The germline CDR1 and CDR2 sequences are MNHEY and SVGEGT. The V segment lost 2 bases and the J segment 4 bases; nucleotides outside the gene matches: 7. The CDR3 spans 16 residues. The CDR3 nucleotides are TGTGCCAGCAGTTACCAGCTGGGACAGGGGCTCACTGAAGCTTTCTTT. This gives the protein CASSYQLGQGLTEAFF.